Sequencing of this T cell receptor (beta chain) was carried out in a study of shared clonotypes between healthy human individuals. The CDR3 totals 16 residues. Germline V gene data show CDR1 as MNHNS and CDR2 as SASEGT. The ends lost 1 base at V and 2 bases at J; junction bases unmatched: 5. The assay was immunoSEQ multiplex PCR, and TCRdb's table has in-frame clones only and misses some. The sample carries a few million clones, around 93% recorded once. The sequence came from a man aged 18 to 30 in good health. Some clones in this sample may be carry-over from other donors' samples. Sequencing was performed on naive CD4+ T cells from PBMCs. Subset specified: CD45RA+ positively selected. The chain uses TRBV6-1 and TRBJ1-3, with TRBD1 matching 7 bases. This CDR3 is CASSEDRGQTGNTIYF. The CDR3 region has the DNA TGTGCCAGCAGTGAAGACCGGGGACAGACTGGAAACACCATATATTTT.